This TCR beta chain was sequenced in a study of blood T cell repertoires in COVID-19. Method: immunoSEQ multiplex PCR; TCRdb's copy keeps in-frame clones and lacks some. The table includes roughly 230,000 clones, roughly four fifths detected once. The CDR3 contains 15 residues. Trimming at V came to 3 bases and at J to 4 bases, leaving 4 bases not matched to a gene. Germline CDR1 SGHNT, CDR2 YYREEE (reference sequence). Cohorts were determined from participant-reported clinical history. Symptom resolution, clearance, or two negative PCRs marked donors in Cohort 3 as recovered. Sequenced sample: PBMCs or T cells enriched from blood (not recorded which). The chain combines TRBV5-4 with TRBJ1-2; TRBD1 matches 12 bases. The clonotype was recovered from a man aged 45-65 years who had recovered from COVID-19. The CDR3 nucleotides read TGTGCCAGCAGCTCCGGGACAGGGGGCGTCTATGGCTACACCTTC. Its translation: CASSSGTGGVYGYTF.